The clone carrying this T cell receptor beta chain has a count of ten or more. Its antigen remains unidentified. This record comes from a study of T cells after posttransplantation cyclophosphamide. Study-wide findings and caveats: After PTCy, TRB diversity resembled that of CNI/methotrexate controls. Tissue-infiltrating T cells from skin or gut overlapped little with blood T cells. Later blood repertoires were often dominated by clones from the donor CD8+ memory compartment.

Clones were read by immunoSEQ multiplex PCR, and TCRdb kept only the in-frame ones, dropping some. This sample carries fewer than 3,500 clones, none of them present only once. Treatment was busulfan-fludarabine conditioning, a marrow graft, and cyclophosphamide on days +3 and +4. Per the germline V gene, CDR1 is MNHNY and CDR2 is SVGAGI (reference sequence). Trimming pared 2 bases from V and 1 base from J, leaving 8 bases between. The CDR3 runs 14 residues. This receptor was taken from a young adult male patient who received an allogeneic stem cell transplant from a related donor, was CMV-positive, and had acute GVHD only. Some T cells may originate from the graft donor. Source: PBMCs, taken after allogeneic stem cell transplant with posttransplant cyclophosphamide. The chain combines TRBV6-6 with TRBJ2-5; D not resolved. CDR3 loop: CASSYPGSQETQYF. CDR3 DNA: TGTGCCAGCAGTTACCCCGGGTCCCAAGAGACCCAGTACTTC.